The 6 T cell receptor beta chains presented below share a single source sample, sequenced in a study of control samples from healthy donors and cancer patients. Clones were read by immunoSEQ multiplex PCR, and TCRdb kept only the in-frame ones, dropping some. The sample holds roughly 39,000 clones, more than 85% seen once. Sequences were obtained from blood. These receptors were collected from a woman aged 45-65 years in good health.

The CDR3 protein is CASSHDGPLLHF. The CDR3 DNA is TGTGCCAGCAGCCATGATGGGCCGCTCCTCCACTTT. The rearrangement uses TRBV6-2 or TRBV6-3 and TRBJ1-6; D not certain. There are 12 residues in the CDR3. From germline, CDR1 is MNHEY and CDR2 SVGEGT. The germline V and J ends were trimmed by 6 bases and 15 bases, with 15 bases remaining between them.

This clone was counted a single time. This sequence joins TRBV5-5 and TRBJ2-1, with no clear D. This CDR3 has 14 amino acids. V was pared by 4 bases and J by 6 bases, with 14 bases between. In germline, CDR1 is SGHKS, CDR2 YYEKEE (reference sequence). For the CDR3, the DNA is TGTGCCAGCAGCGGCCGATACCCCATCAATGAGCAGTTCTTC. Translating gives CASSGRYPINEQFF.

The DNA of the CDR3 is TGTGCCAGTAGTTCGGTGATGGGGGCGGGTGAAAAACTGTTTTTT. The encoded protein is CASSSVMGAGEKLFF. This chain connects TRBV3-1 (or the pseudogene TRBV3-2) to TRBJ1-4; D perhaps matches TRBD1 (6 bases). The V end was cut by 9 bases, the J end by 7 bases, with 21 bases between. From germline, CDR1 is LGHDT and CDR2 YNNKEL (reference sequence). This CDR3 spans 15 amino acids.

V and J are TRBV16 and TRBJ1-1; D remains ambiguous. The CDR3 extends over 11 amino acids. Germline V gene sequence: CDR1 KGHSY, CDR2 FQNENV. The V gene lost 4 bases and the J gene lost 8 bases, with 8 bases spanning the gap. The CDR3 DNA reads TGTGCCAGCAGCCCCCAGTACGAAGCTTTCTTT. This codes for CASSPQYEAFF.

To note about this clone: One junction end disagrees with the germline gene, perhaps due to a read error. This chain connects TRBV6-1 to TRBJ1-5; D possibly corresponds to TRBD1 (5 bases). CDR3 length: 13 residues. CDR1 and CDR2 from the germline V gene are MNHNS and SASEGT. The DNA for the CDR3 is TGTGCCAGCAGTGACGGTGGGGGTCAGGCCCAGCATTTT. Protein sequence: CASSDGGGQAQHF.

The CDR3 region is CASSFRAGSGYTF. The DNA for the CDR3 is TGTGCCAGCAGTTTCAGGGCCGGGAGTGGCTACACCTTC. This chain uses TRBV27 with TRBJ1-2; maybe TRBD1 (5 bases). V dropped 3 bases and J dropped 7 bases, with 12 bases sitting between them. CDR3 length: 13 residues. Germline-derived CDR1 and CDR2 are MNHEY and SMNVEV (reference sequence).